A single TCR beta chain is shown here with its context. Its target is unknown. The sample originates from a study of OX40 agonist ivuxolimab in advanced cancers. General study findings and limits: Undetermined was the antigen specificity of the expanded peripheral T cells.

The length of the CDR3 is 16 residues. V lost 5 bases to trimming and J lost 7 bases; unmatched junction nucleotides: 12. Germline CDR1 LNHNV, CDR2 YYDKDF (reference sequence). Prior autoimmune disease or systemic immunosuppression barred patients. Here immunoSEQ multiplex PCR was the method, and the copy in TCRdb shows in-frame clones only, minus some. The sample consists of about 62,000 clones, less than 95% of them appearing once. The material sequenced was CD4+ or CD8+ T cells sorted from blood, taken in a trial of the OX40 agonist ivuxolimab. J is TRBJ2-1 and V is TRBV15, with 9 bases that match TRBD1. The TCR sequence derives from an adult with an advanced solid tumor such as melanoma, head and neck, liver or kidney cancer. This CDR3 is CATSPEGGTGNNEQFF. CDR3 DNA: TGTGCCACCAGCCCGGAGGGGGGGACAGGGAATAATGAGCAGTTCTTC.